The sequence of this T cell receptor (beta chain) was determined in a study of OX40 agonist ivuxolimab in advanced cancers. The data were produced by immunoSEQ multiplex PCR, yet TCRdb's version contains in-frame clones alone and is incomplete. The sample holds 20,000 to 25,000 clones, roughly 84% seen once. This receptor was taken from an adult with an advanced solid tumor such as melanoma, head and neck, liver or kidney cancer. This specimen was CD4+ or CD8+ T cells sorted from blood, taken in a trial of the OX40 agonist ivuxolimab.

CDR3 DNA: TGTGCCAGCAGCAATGGGGCCGACAGTCGGACTGAAGCTTTCTTT. Its protein product is CASSNGADSRTEAFF. V gene TRBV13 combines with J gene TRBJ1-1; D might be TRBD1 (5 bases). The CDR3 is made up of 15 amino acids. Germline assignment: CDR1 PRHDT and CDR2 FYEKMQ (reference sequence). V was clipped by 5 bases and J by 5 bases, with 18 bases between them.